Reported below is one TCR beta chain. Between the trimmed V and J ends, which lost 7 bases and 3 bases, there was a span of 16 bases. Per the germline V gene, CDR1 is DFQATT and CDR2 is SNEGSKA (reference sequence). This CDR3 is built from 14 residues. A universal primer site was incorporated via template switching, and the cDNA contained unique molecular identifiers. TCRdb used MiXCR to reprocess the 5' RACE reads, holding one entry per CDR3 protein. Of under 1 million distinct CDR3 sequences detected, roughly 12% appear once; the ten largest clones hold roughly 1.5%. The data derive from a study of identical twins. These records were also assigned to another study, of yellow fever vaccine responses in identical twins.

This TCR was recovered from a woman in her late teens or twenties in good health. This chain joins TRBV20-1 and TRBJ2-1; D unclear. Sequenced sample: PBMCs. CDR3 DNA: TGCAGTGTTACTGAAAGGAGAAACTACAATGAGCAGTTCTTC. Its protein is CSVTERRNYNEQFF.